Included here is one T cell receptor (beta chain) sequence, with context. What it binds is not known. These data are taken from a study of cytomegalovirus exposure and HLA in healthy donors. The study's findings and limits: About 87% or about 30% of the time was how often most TCR beta V segments were productive, according to an earlier analysis.

The PCR made use of 60 Vbeta and 13 Jbeta primers. TCRdb keeps only in-frame clones here, not all; method: immunoSEQ multiplex PCR. The table records 95,000 to 100,000 clones, about 80% of them present only once. The ends were cut back, 2 bases at V and 5 bases at J, with 12 bases in the middle. CDR3 length equals 14 residues. Germline V gene sequence: CDR1 LNHDA, CDR2 SQIVND (reference sequence). V and J are TRBV19 and TRBJ1-1; D is perhaps TRBD1 (5 bases). The sequenced material came from PBMCs. The clonotype was recovered from a woman between 55 and 75 years old in good health and CMV-seronegative. Written as DNA, the CDR3 is TGTGCCAGTAGTATAATGAAGGGGTCAACTGAAGCTTTCTTT. Encoded protein: CASSIMKGSTEAFF.